The subject of this entry is one T cell receptor beta chain. The antigen is unknown. The CDR3 loop spans 11 amino acids. V dropped 4 bases and J dropped 9 bases, with 9 bases sitting between them. CDR1 and CDR2 (germline): SGHTA, FQGNSA. This record belongs to a study of human versus mouse CDR3 diversity and MHC coevolution. About the study: Valid reads per sample ranged from roughly 5.5 x 10^6 to 1.7 x 10^7.

Study results and caveats: Among all groups, most of the three human donors showed least clonal inequality. Humans had the largest estimated TCR beta repertoire, 1.5 million to 2 million clonotypes.

Assay used: immunoSEQ multiplex PCR; TCRdb lists only in-frame clones, some missing. The table has fewer than 100,000 clones, 90% to 95% seen once. The chain carries TRBV7-2 and TRBJ2-5; tentative D call: TRBD2 (5 bases). The TCR was taken from a person aged 25 to 69 in good health. Material for sequencing was naive CD4+ T cells from blood. Subset given: CD45RO-negative CD62L-positive naive CD4 T cells. The CDR3, as DNA: TGTGCCAGCAGCTCCCTGGGAGCCCAGTACTTC. This translates into CASSSLGAQYF.